The 28 T cell receptor beta chains listed next were all sequenced from one sample in a study of T cells in Graves' hyperthyroidism and ophthalmopathy. RNA transcripts served as the template for amplifying TCR beta CDR3 regions. TCR CDR3 underwent first-round RT-PCR with the HTBI primer set. MiXCR, run by TCRdb on the multiplex PCR reads, gives a single entry per CDR3 protein. Of about 150,000 distinct CDR3 sequences listed, 22% are singletons. Sequences were obtained from blood. Receptor source: a woman aged 45-65 years with Graves' hyperthyroidism that later progressed to Graves' ophthalmopathy.

The chain uses TRBV27 and TRBJ2-7, with 9 bases that match TRBD1. Trimming removed 5 bases from V and 4 bases from J; junction bases left unmatched: 6. CDR3 length: 14 amino acids. CDR1 MNHEY and CDR2 SMNVEV come from the germline V gene (reference sequence). The CDR3 spells CASSLQGAGYEQYF. CDR3 sequence (DNA): TGTGCCAGCAGTCTACAGGGGGCGGGATACGAGCAGTACTTC.

This clonotype was counted at least ten times. The chain uses TRBV27 and TRBJ2-3; TRBD1 might be the D (5 bases). V was shortened by 5 bases and J by 5 bases, with 20 bases between the two germline ends. The CDR3 length is 16 residues. CDR1 is MNHEY and CDR2 is SMNVEV in the germline V gene (reference sequence). The CDR3 loop reads CASSPLSDISLDTQYF. The CDR3 DNA sequence: TGTGCCAGCAGTCCGCTCTCGGACATCTCCCTAGATACGCAGTATTTT.

The rearrangement uses TRBV6-2 or TRBV6-3 and TRBJ1-4; D might be TRBD1 (5 bases). V was shortened by 5 bases and J by 8 bases, with 12 bases between the two germline ends. The CDR3 loop spans 13 amino acids. Germline loops: CDR1 MNHEY, CDR2 SVGEGT. The CDR3 here is CASSPEGVEKLFF. As DNA, the CDR3 is TGTGCCAGCAGTCCCGAAGGGGTGGAAAAACTGTTTTTT.

This clonotype has more than one count but fewer than ten. The chain uses TRBV7-9 and TRBJ2-1; TRBD1 matches 9 bases. Germline V lookup: CDR1 SEHNR, CDR2 FQNEAQ (reference sequence). Trimming took 4 bases from V and 2 from J; bases not matched to a gene: 3. CDR3 length equals 15 residues. In DNA, the CDR3 is TGTGCCAGCAGCTCCCGGGACAGGGCCTACAATGAGCAGTTCTTC. This gives the protein CASSSRDRAYNEQFF.

This clonotype has ten or more counts. This chain links TRBV2 with TRBJ2-3, with D possibly being TRBD1 (6 bases). The CDR3 has 15 amino acids. Germline values: CDR1 SNHLY, CDR2 FYNNEI. Trimming pared 7 bases from V and 2 bases from J, leaving 16 bases between. The CDR3 bases are TGTGCCAGCACCCGGGACAACCTCCCCACAGATACGCAGTATTTT. Amino acids: CASTRDNLPTDTQYF.

The chain recombines TRBV3-1 with TRBJ1-6; D not resolved. V was clipped by 1 base and J by 7 bases, with 8 bases between them. The CDR3 contains 14 residues. Germline CDR1 reads LGHDT; CDR2 reads YNNKEL (reference sequence). The CDR3 nucleotides are TGTGCCAGCAGCCAAGCACAGCCAAATTCACCCCTCCACTTT. Translating it yields CASSQAQPNSPLHF.

V and J are TRBV4-1 and TRBJ1-4; D call uncertain. Germline V CDR1 and CDR2: MGHRA, YSYEKL. This CDR3 has 17 residues. V lost 1 base and J 3 bases, leaving 15 bases between the germline ends. The CDR3: CASSQGSGGEANEKLFF. The CDR3 coding sequence is TGCGCCAGCAGCCAAGGGTCCGGTGGTGAGGCTAATGAAAAACTGTTTTTT.

This clonotype appeared many times. V is TRBV30 and J is TRBJ2-7; D unclear. The CDR3 totals 12 residues. Deletions cut 7 bases from V and 2 bases from J, with 12 bases between. Germline values: CDR1 GTSNPN, CDR2 SVGIG (reference sequence). The CDR3 coding sequence is TGTGCCTTCACTCGGGTAGCCTACGAGCAGTACTTC. This codes for CAFTRVAYEQYF.

In this sample, this clonotype turned up many times. The V gene is TRBV6-1, the J gene TRBJ2-2; 7 bases align to TRBD1. Germline V gene sequence: CDR1 MNHNS, CDR2 SASEGT. The CDR3 extends over 17 amino acids. The J segment lost 1 base and the V segment lost 5 bases, leaving 10 bases of the junction unmatched. The CDR3 nucleotides read TGTGCCAGCAGTTCCACGGGACAGAGAAAGAACACCGGGGAGCTGTTTTTT. Protein sequence: CASSSTGQRKNTGELFF.

This clonotype was detected ten times or more. The gene calls are TRBV20-1 and TRBJ1-5; TRBD1 might be the D (6 bases). The germline V gene encodes CDR1 DFQATT and CDR2 SNEGSKA (reference sequence). Trimming pared 6 bases from V and 0 bases from J, leaving 18 bases between. There are 16 residues in the CDR3. CDR3 residues: CSAIRGAGDSNQPQHF. CDR3 in DNA: TGCAGTGCGATTAGGGGGGCAGGTGATAGCAATCAGCCCCAGCATTTT.

The chain uses TRBV20-1 and TRBJ2-4; tentatively, D is TRBD2 (5 bases). CDR1 DFQATT and CDR2 SNEGSKA come from the germline V gene (reference sequence). The CDR3 has 15 amino acids. V was cut by 0 bases and J by 1 base, with 10 bases left in between. CDR3 DNA sequence: TGCAGTGCTAGAGATCTGCGCGGGGCCAAAAACATTCAGTACTTC. Translated, it gives CSARDLRGAKNIQYF.

The genes are TRBV28 and TRBJ2-3; D may be TRBD2 (5 bases). V was trimmed by 5 bases and J by 2 bases, leaving 14 bases between them. CDR1 MDHEN and CDR2 SYDVKM come from the germline V gene. The CDR3 length is 15 residues. The CDR3 sequence: CASSSPGFHTDTQYF. CDR3 coding DNA: TGTGCCAGCAGTAGCCCGGGGTTCCACACAGATACGCAGTATTTT.

This chain links TRBV5-4 with TRBJ2-7, with TRBD2 matching 8 bases. The trim removed 2 bases at V and 5 bases at J, leaving 9 bases unmatched. The germline V gene has CDR1 SGHNT and CDR2 YYREEE (reference sequence). This CDR3 contains 15 residues. CDR3: CASSFRSGSIDEQYF. The CDR3 DNA sequence: TGTGCCAGCAGCTTTCGGAGCGGGAGTATCGACGAGCAGTACTTC.

Many counts were recorded for this clonotype. J is TRBJ2-1 and V is TRBV30; unclear D gene. In germline, CDR1 is GTSNPN, CDR2 SVGIG (reference sequence). CDR3 size: 11 residues. Trimming left V 2 bases short and J 7 bases short, with 6 bases between. The CDR3 bases are TGTGCCTGGAGTCAGACTAATGAGCAGTTCTTC. As protein: CAWSQTNEQFF.

The chain couples TRBV11-2 to TRBJ2-7; D remains ambiguous. The germline V and J ends were trimmed by 4 bases and 3 bases, with 16 bases remaining between them. The CDR3 runs 15 residues. Germline loops: CDR1 SGHAT, CDR2 FQNNGV. As DNA, the CDR3 is TGTGCCAGCAGCTCACCTGCCGTTGGGGACTACGAGCAGTACTTC. Translated, it gives CASSSPAVGDYEQYF. Filled out from reference TRBV11-2 and TRBJ2-7, the complete variable domain reads EAGVAQSPRYKIIEKRQSVAFWCNPISGHATLYWYQQILGQGPKLLIQFQNNGVVDDSQLPKDRFSAERLKGVDSTLKIQPAKLEDSAVYLCASSSPAVGDYEQYFGPGTRLTVT.

This clonotype was recorded at least ten times. CDR3 amino acids: CASSSMDGLYEQYF. CDR3 sequence (DNA): TGTGCCAGCAGTTCCATGGACGGACTCTACGAGCAGTACTTC. V gene TRBV27 combines with J gene TRBJ2-7, with D possibly being TRBD2 (5 bases). The germline V gene encodes CDR1 MNHEY and CDR2 SMNVEV (reference sequence). This CDR3 comprises 14 residues. The ends were cut back, 4 bases at V and 3 bases at J, with 13 bases in the middle.

The chain combines TRBV10-2 with TRBJ2-5; D is uncertain. The CDR3 length is 14 residues. V dropped 4 bases and J dropped 0 bases, with 9 bases sitting between them. Germline CDR1 is WSHSY and CDR2 is SAAADI. DNA of the CDR3: TGCGCCAGCAGTGCCGCAAGGAACCAAGAGACCCAGTACTTC. Amino acids: CASSAARNQETQYF.

The rearrangement links TRBV27 to TRBJ2-3; D might be TRBD1 (6 bases). The CDR3 sequence is 12 residues long. Trimming removed 3 bases from V and 10 bases from J, with 11 bases in between. Germline V lookup: CDR1 MNHEY, CDR2 SMNVEV (reference sequence). In nucleotides, the CDR3 is TGTGCCAGCAGTTTGGTAGGGGGAGCGCAGTATTTT. Protein product: CASSLVGGAQYF.

The table lists this clonotype with many counts. This chain uses TRBV2 with TRBJ1-2; 8 bases are shared with TRBD1. With V trimmed by 3 bases and J by 8 bases, 5 bases remained unmatched. This CDR3 spans 13 amino acids. Germline loops: CDR1 SNHLY, CDR2 FYNNEI. The CDR3, as DNA: TGTGCCAGCAGTGACAGGGGGCGCGGAGGCTACACCTTC. This codes for CASSDRGRGGYTF.

The J gene is TRBJ1-2, the V gene TRBV28, with TRBD1 matching over 10 bases. V was pared by 5 bases and J by 4 bases, with 7 bases of the junction left unmatched. Germline lookup yields CDR1 MDHEN and CDR2 SYDVKM. The CDR3 is 15 residues long. The CDR3 here is CASSPRTGGTYGYTF. DNA of the CDR3: TGTGCCAGCAGTCCCCGGACAGGGGGGACCTATGGCTACACCTTC.

This clonotype was counted at least ten times. The V gene is TRBV7-2, the J gene TRBJ2-7, with D unclear. V dropped 7 bases and J dropped 7 bases, with 14 bases sitting between them. The germline V gene encodes CDR1 SGHTA and CDR2 FQGNSA. This CDR3 is built from 12 residues. The CDR3 sequence is CASIPASREQYF. CDR3 sequence (DNA): TGTGCCAGCATCCCCGCATCGAGGGAGCAGTACTTC.

This clonotype was seen just once. J is TRBJ1-1 and V is TRBV2; D remains ambiguous. The CDR3 consists of 14 residues. Trimming cost V 5 bases and J 5 bases, with 15 bases left between them. CDR1 SNHLY and CDR2 FYNNEI come from the germline V gene. CDR3 DNA: TGTGCCAGCAGTCCTGCCTTTGGGAGGACTGAAGCTTTCTTT. It translates to CASSPAFGRTEAFF.

This clonotype was counted many times. V usage is TRBV6-1 and J usage is TRBJ2-7; D unclear. CDR3 length: 12 residues. The V end was cut by 5 bases, the J end by 6 bases, with 11 bases between. Germline CDR1 is MNHNS and CDR2 is SASEGT. The CDR3 DNA reads as TGTGCCAGCAGTACGCCGTCAGGCGAGCAGTACTTC. As protein: CASSTPSGEQYF.

This clonotype was observed a single time. The J gene is TRBJ1-3, the V gene TRBV6-1, with unresolved D. V gave up 6 bases and J gave up 0 bases, with 6 bases separating them. CDR1 and CDR2 from the germline V gene are MNHNS and SASEGT. The CDR3 has 13 residues. The CDR3 region is CASRQYSGNTIYF. CDR3 in DNA: TGTGCCAGCAGGCAGTACTCTGGAAACACCATATATTTT.

The table lists this clonotype with many counts. This chain links TRBV20-1 with TRBJ1-1; the D is unclear. V dropped 0 bases and J dropped 3 bases, with 11 bases sitting between them. This CDR3 is built from 14 residues. The germline gives CDR1 DFQATT, CDR2 SNEGSKA (reference sequence). CDR3 bases: TGCAGTGCTAGAGAGGGAGGGAGGGACACTGAAGCTTTCTTT. Protein: CSAREGGRDTEAFF.

V and J are TRBV2 and TRBJ1-1; 10 positions match TRBD1. Trimming removed 3 bases from V and 4 bases from J; junction bases left unmatched: 2. CDR3 length: 14 residues. CDR1 and CDR2 (germline): SNHLY, FYNNEI. The CDR3 nucleotides read TGTGCCAGCAGTGATGGACAGGGGGGCACTGAAGCTTTCTTT. Its translation: CASSDGQGGTEAFF.

A note on this clonotype: A much more abundant neighbour one base away suggests this may be a read error. V usage is TRBV6-1 and J usage is TRBJ2-6; D is unclear. The germline V gene has CDR1 MNHNS and CDR2 SASEGT. V dropped 5 bases and J dropped 0 bases, with 5 bases sitting between them. This CDR3 is built from 14 residues. The chain's CDR3 is CASSRNSGANVLTF. The CDR3 region has the DNA TGTGCCAGCAGTCGGAACTCTGGGGCCAACGTCCTGACTTTC.

This clonotype was observed a handful of times. This chain connects TRBV28 to TRBJ1-6; D might be TRBD1 (5 bases). The CDR3 contains 14 residues. CDR1 MDHEN and CDR2 SYDVKM come from the germline V gene. The germline V and J ends were trimmed by 6 bases and 0 bases, with 6 bases remaining between them. The CDR3 DNA follows: TGTGCCAGCAGCGACAGCTCCTATAATTCACCCCTCCACTTT. Protein sequence: CASSDSSYNSPLHF.